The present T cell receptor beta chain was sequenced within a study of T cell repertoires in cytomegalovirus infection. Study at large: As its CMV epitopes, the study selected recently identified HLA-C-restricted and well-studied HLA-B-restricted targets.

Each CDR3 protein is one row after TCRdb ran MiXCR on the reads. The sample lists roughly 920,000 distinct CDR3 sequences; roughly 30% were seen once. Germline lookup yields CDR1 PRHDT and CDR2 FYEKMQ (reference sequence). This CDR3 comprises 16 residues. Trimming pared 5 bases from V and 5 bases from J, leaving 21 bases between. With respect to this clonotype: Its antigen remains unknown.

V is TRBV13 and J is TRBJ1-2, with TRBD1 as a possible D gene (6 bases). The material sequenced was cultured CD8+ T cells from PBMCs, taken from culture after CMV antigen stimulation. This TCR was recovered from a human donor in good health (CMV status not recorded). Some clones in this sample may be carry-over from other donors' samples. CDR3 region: CASSPTIPSGEYGYTF. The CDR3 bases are TGTGCCAGCAGCCCCACCATCCCTTCAGGGGAGTATGGCTACACCTTC.